Shown below are 20 T cell receptor beta chains from a single sample sequenced in a study of blood T cells in healthy people across ages. Primers used in a second PCR of roughly 7 to 12 cycles were a sample-barcoded 5' primer and a J-beta primer mix. Each CDR3 protein is one row after TCRdb ran MiXCR on the 5' RACE reads. In the table there are about 1.1 million distinct CDR3 sequences, around two fifths of which are singletons. Specimen: blood. The receptors originated from a man between 18 and 35 years old in good health.

The sample holds many counts of this clonotype. The gene calls are TRBV12-3 or TRBV12-4 and TRBJ2-7, with 10 positions matching TRBD1. The CDR3 is 14 residues long. V lost 7 bases, J lost 3 bases, and 6 bases stayed unmatched. CDR3 sequence reads: CASTRTGGSYEQYF. Here the CDR3 DNA reads TGTGCCAGCACCAGGACAGGGGGGAGCTACGAGCAGTACTTC.

The sample holds many counts of this clonotype. The chain couples TRBV20-1 to TRBJ1-6; D gene unclear. Germline CDR1 and CDR2: DFQATT and SNEGSKA (reference sequence). This CDR3 comprises 16 residues. Trimming removed 3 bases at V and 2 bases at J, with 14 bases between. CDR3 sequence (DNA): TGCAGTGCTAGGAAGAGTCAGAGGCCCTATAATTCACCCCTCCACTTT. Its protein product is CSARKSQRPYNSPLHF.

The rearrangement uses TRBV20-1 and TRBJ1-2; 7 bases fit TRBD1. This CDR3 has 13 amino acids. The germline gives CDR1 DFQATT, CDR2 SNEGSKA (reference sequence). Germline trimming cut 6 bases from V and 3 bases from J; bases unmatched to any gene: 7. The CDR3 coding sequence is TGCAGTGCAATGACAGGGAGGGACTATGGCTACACCTTC. Translation gives CSAMTGRDYGYTF.

CDR3 bases: TGCAGTGCTGAGCGCCGGGGGTTTTACAATGAGCAGTTCTTC. This codes for CSAERRGFYNEQFF. The V and J genes are TRBV20-1 and TRBJ2-1, with D possibly matching TRBD2 (6 bases). The V and J ends lost 5 bases and 4 bases respectively, with 15 bases between them. Germline lookup yields CDR1 DFQATT and CDR2 SNEGSKA (reference sequence). This CDR3 contains 14 residues.

The sample holds a few counts of this clonotype. The rearrangement links TRBV9 to TRBJ2-3; D gene unclear. The CDR3 sequence is 16 residues long. CDR1 is SGDLS, CDR2 YYNGEE, per germline. V lost 4 bases and J lost 0, with 15 bases in between. This CDR3 reads CASSHGPGPSTDTQYF. CDR3 DNA sequence: TGTGCCAGCAGCCACGGGCCGGGCCCTAGCACAGATACGCAGTATTTT.

This sequence joins TRBV5-1 and TRBJ1-2, with 10 bases matching TRBD1. The germline V gene encodes CDR1 SGHRS and CDR2 YFSETQ. This CDR3 has 15 amino acids. V was clipped by 4 bases and J by 8 bases; unmatched bases: 11. CDR3 in amino acids: CASSPISGTGVGYTF. In nucleotides, the CDR3 is TGCGCCAGCAGCCCGATCTCCGGGACAGGGGTCGGCTACACCTTC.

The sample holds a few counts of this clonotype. The rearrangement links TRBV11-2 to TRBJ1-1; D is unresolved. Between the trimmed V and J ends, which lost 5 bases and 0 bases, there was a span of 10 bases. Looked up from germline, CDR1 is SGHAT and CDR2 is FQNNGV. CDR3 length: 14 amino acids. DNA of the CDR3: TGTGCCAGCAGCGTGAGCCTGATGAACACTGAAGCTTTCTTT. This sequence encodes CASSVSLMNTEAFF.

The V and J genes are TRBV7-8 and TRBJ2-7; D not certain. The CDR3 has 13 amino acids. V lost 5 bases and J 0 bases, leaving 8 bases between the germline ends. Germline V gene lookup returns CDR1 SGHVS and CDR2 FQNEAQ. This CDR3 is CASSGSSSYEQYF. The CDR3 bases are TGTGCCAGCAGCGGGTCGAGCTCCTACGAGCAGTACTTC.

This rearrangement joins TRBV27 to TRBJ2-5; no definite D call. Judging by the DNA end, TRBJ2-7 fits better; the J call may be wrong. From germline, CDR1 is MNHEY and CDR2 SMNVEV (reference sequence). This CDR3 contains 12 residues. For the CDR3, the DNA is TGTGCCAGCACAGAGACTTCGGGCGAGCAGTACTTC. Translating it yields CASTETSGEQYF.

The chain combines TRBV28 with TRBJ2-1; 7 nucleotides match TRBD1. This CDR3 comprises 14 residues. The J segment lost 8 bases and the V segment lost 5 bases, leaving 9 bases of the junction unmatched. CDR1 is MDHEN and CDR2 is SYDVKM in the germline V gene. The CDR3 loop reads CASSVGQLGYEQFF. In DNA form, the CDR3 reads TGTGCCAGCAGTGTGGGACAGCTCGGGTATGAGCAGTTCTTC.

This clonotype was observed many times. The V gene is TRBV7-2, the J gene TRBJ2-3, with D perhaps TRBD1 (6 bases). This CDR3 region has 16 residues. Between the trimmed V and J ends, which lost 1 base and 4 bases, there was a span of 15 bases. Germline V gene lookup returns CDR1 SGHTA and CDR2 FQGNSA. CDR3 loop: CASSLVGGRAPDTQYF. The CDR3 nucleotides read TGTGCCAGCAGCTTAGTTGGGGGCAGGGCCCCAGATACGCAGTATTTT.

Remarks on this clonotype: A junction boundary mismatches the germline segment, possibly from a read error. This chain links TRBV9 with TRBJ2-5; 13 nucleotides agree with TRBD2. Germline V gene sequence: CDR1 SGDLS, CDR2 YYNGEE. The CDR3 loop spans 17 amino acids. CDR3 in amino acids: CASSVGTSGGLQGTQYF. The CDR3 bases are TGTGCCAGCAGCGTAGGGACTAGCGGGGGCCTCCAAGGGACCCAGTACTTC. Full variable domain (remainder filled in from reference TRBV9 and TRBJ2-5): DSGVTQTPKHLITATGQRVTLRCSPRSGDLSVYWYQQSLDQGLQFLIQYYNGEERAKGNILERFSAQQFPDLHSELNLSSLELGDSALYFCASSVGTSGGLQGTQYFGPGTRLLVL.

This clonotype appeared a few times. The CDR3 is CASSLGRGTLAKNIQYF. The CDR3 bases are TGTGCCAGCAGCTTAGGCCGGGGTACCCTAGCCAAAAACATTCAGTACTTC. The chain links TRBV13 to TRBJ2-4; D is possibly TRBD2 (5 bases). This CDR3 contains 17 residues. V lost 0 bases and J 0 bases, leaving 12 bases between the germline ends. Germline CDR1 PRHDT, CDR2 FYEKMQ (reference sequence).

V is TRBV15 and J is TRBJ2-7; D is unclear. Near its end, the DNA agrees better with TRBJ2-5, so the J call may be wrong. The CDR3 runs 14 residues. The germline V gene encodes CDR1 LNHNV and CDR2 YYDKDF (reference sequence). Here the CDR3 reads CATSRVLNQETQYF. CDR3 coding DNA: TGTGCCACCAGCAGAGTTCTGAACCAAGAGACCCAGTACTTC.

The chain combines TRBV12-3 or TRBV12-4 with TRBJ1-2; 12 bases agree with TRBD1. This CDR3 is built from 19 residues. Trimming at V came to 2 bases and at J to 0 bases, leaving 10 bases not matched to a gene. CDR3 sequence (DNA): TGTGCCAGCAGTTTAAGGAGTGGGGGACAGGGGGCTGCTAACTATGGCTACACCTTC. The encoded protein is CASSLRSGGQGAANYGYTF.

V is TRBV5-1 and J is TRBJ1-5; TRBD1 agrees at 10 bases. Trimming at V came to 4 bases and at J to 5 bases, leaving 6 bases not matched to a gene. The CDR3 is made up of 15 amino acids. Per germline, CDR1 SGHRS and CDR2 YFSETQ. The CDR3 loop reads CASSLGQGNYQPQHF. CDR3 nucleotides: TGCGCCAGCAGCCTGGGACAGGGGAATTATCAGCCCCAGCATTTT.

This sequence joins TRBV25-1 and TRBJ2-2, with TRBD2 matching over 7 bases. V lost 2 bases to trimming and J lost 9 bases; unmatched junction nucleotides: 9. The CDR3 covers 15 residues. Germline V gives CDR1 MGHDK, CDR2 SYGVNS. The DNA for the CDR3 is TGTGCCAGCAGTGAAGGGCGGGGGTTAGCGAGGGAGCTGTTTTTT. Amino acids: CASSEGRGLARELFF.

In its sample, this clonotype was seen a few times. The chain recombines TRBV2 with TRBJ2-7; TRBD2 aligns across 7 bases. J lost 4 bases, V lost 7 bases, and 7 bases had no gene match. Germline V gene data show CDR1 as SNHLY and CDR2 as FYNNEI. The CDR3 contains 13 residues. Here the CDR3 reads CASNREARYEQYF. DNA of the CDR3: TGTGCCAGCAACCGGGAGGCCAGGTACGAGCAGTACTTC.

This clonotype was seen only a few times. This sequence joins TRBV12-3 or TRBV12-4 and TRBJ1-1; D uncertain. CDR3 length: 14 amino acids. Trimming removed 3 bases at V and 4 bases at J, with 12 bases between. DNA of the CDR3: TGTGCCAGCAGTTTCGGAACGGCGAGCACTGAAGCTTTCTTT. Encoded protein: CASSFGTASTEAFF.

The rearrangement joins TRBV5-1 to TRBJ2-7, with D unclear. The CDR3 extends over 13 amino acids. CDR1 SGHRS and CDR2 YFSETQ come from the germline V gene. V was trimmed by 2 bases and J by 7 bases, leaving 13 bases between them. The CDR3 reads CASSFDADNEQYF. The CDR3 DNA is TGCGCCAGCAGCTTCGACGCAGATAATGAGCAGTACTTC.